These T cell receptor beta chains were read from a single sample in a study of T cells in Graves' hyperthyroidism and ophthalmopathy. TCRdb itself ran the multiplex PCR reads through MiXCR, one entry per CDR3 protein. This sample carries about 200,000 distinct CDR3 sequences, around 16% of them seen once, and the ten largest clones take around 52%. Sequencing was done on a sample of blood. These receptors were obtained from a woman in her forties or fifties with Graves' hyperthyroidism. Each CDR3 is given without its conserved first and last residue. Fields, in order: D gene, V gene, CDR3 protein. D genes are given only for firm matches.

TRBD2,TRBV5-1,ASSLTGLAENTDTQY
.,TRBV20-1,SASVRYGYT
.,TRBV2,ASSSGVPPEAF
.,TRBV19,ASGPQGGNQPQH
.,TRBV30,AWSGTRTGAYEQY
TRBD1,TRBV20-1,SATGGSGPPLH
TRBD2,TRBV30,AWSSRGGFQSEQY
TRBD1,TRBV19,ASKDRVGTYEQY
.,TRBV10-3,AISDVGDGANVLT
.,TRBV14,ASSQGGGTLF
TRBD2,TRBV7-2,ASSERASGYNEQF
TRBD2,TRBV24-1,ATSGLAGGYNEQF
TRBD2,TRBV20-1,SAGGGDPRETQY
TRBD1,TRBV3-1,ASRRDSGTEAF
TRBD2,TRBV27,ASSPRTSGISTDTQY
.,TRBV19,ASSDRRPEAF
.,TRBV20-1,SARESGSRNTGELF
.,TRBV18,ASSPSGNTEAF
TRBD1,TRBV11-3,ASSLVWDRQYEQY
TRBD1,TRBV12-3/TRBV12-4,ASSRQGTTNYGYT
TRBD2,TRBV11-3,ASSARTSGTYNEQF
.,TRBV5-6,ASSLGLDSYNEQF
.,TRBV2,ASSEAQVPGTEAF
.,TRBV5-1,ASSLGNGGEQF
.,TRBV7-2,ASSLGDARRRGYT